Given below is one T cell receptor beta chain in context. Its antigen is unidentified. PBMCs were isolated at a quantity of at least 7 million per sample. These data originate in a study of blood T cells in healthy people across ages. Study-level findings and limits: Fewer expanded clones and more diversity marked long-lived versus aged donors. The fall in TCR beta diversity per million T cells was roughly linear with age.

With a J-beta primer mix and a sample-barcoded 5' primer, a second PCR ran about 7 to 12 cycles. TCRdb re-called the 5' RACE reads through MiXCR, storing one row per CDR3 protein. The table lists 1.5 million to 2 million distinct CDR3 sequences, roughly 52% of them singletons. The CDR3 extends over 16 amino acids. V was cut by 5 bases and J by 3 bases, with 20 bases left in between. Germline loops: CDR1 DFQATT, CDR2 SNEGSKA (reference sequence). This chain joins TRBV20-1 and TRBJ2-4, with D perhaps TRBD1 or TRBD2 (5 bases each). Material for sequencing was blood. This clonotype originated in a woman in her forties in good health. CDR3 sequence: CSAPNLRGEFKNIQYF. CDR3 DNA: TGCAGTGCTCCCAATCTCAGAGGGGAATTCAAAAACATTCAGTACTTC.